The TCR beta chain under discussion was sequenced for a study of OX40 agonist ivuxolimab in advanced cancers. Study-wide background: Patients received ivuxolimab, an agonistic anti-OX40 (CD134) antibody.

The method was immunoSEQ multiplex PCR; TCRdb's version includes in-frame clones alone and lacks a portion of them. This table has roughly 96,000 clones, approximately 84% appearing once. From germline, CDR1 is ENHRY and CDR2 SYGVKD. V lost 3 bases and J lost 8, with 14 bases in between. The length of the CDR3 is 14 residues. The genes are TRBV10-3 and TRBJ1-5, with D tentatively TRBD1 (6 bases). The sample here was CD4+ or CD8+ T cells sorted from blood, taken in a trial of the OX40 agonist ivuxolimab. The clonotype was recovered from an adult with an advanced solid tumor such as melanoma, head and neck, liver or kidney cancer. CDR3 region: CAISDAGALEPQHF. DNA of the CDR3: TGTGCCATCAGTGACGCAGGGGCCCTGGAGCCCCAGCATTTT.